The rows below give T cell receptor beta chains drawn from one sample of a study of early T cells in non-severe SARS-CoV-2 infection. Via MiXCR, TCRdb re-called the 5' RACE reads, giving one row per CDR3 protein. Here the sample spans about 90,000 distinct CDR3 sequences, 14% being singletons. Sequences were obtained from whole blood. The receptors were sampled from an adult who was a healthcare worker with PCR-confirmed SARS-CoV-2 infection or an uninfected control (not recorded which). Each CDR3 is given with its conserved first and last residue. A D gene is named only where the DNA matches it firmly. Part of the rows lack a size; the others show once, few, many or a class for expanded clones.

D gene,J gene,V gene,clone size,CDR3 DNA,CDR3 protein
.,TRBJ2-1,TRBV5-1,once,TGCGCCAGCAGCTCCCAGTGGTACAATGAGCAGTTCTTC,CASSSQWYNEQFF
.,TRBJ2-7,TRBV15,.,TGTGCCACCGGGGTGGGCTACGAGCAGTACTTC,CATGVGYEQYF
.,TRBJ2-6,TRBV5-5,.,TGTGCCAGCAGCTTCCCGAACCCCAGGACAGTCAAGACGAGCTCTGGGGCCAACGTCCTGACTTTC,CASSFPNPRTVKTSSGANVLTF
TRBD2,TRBJ2-7,TRBV29-1,.,TGCAGCGTACTGGGCGGGAGGGGTCGTGAGCAGTACTTC,CSVLGGRGREQYF
.,TRBJ2-7,TRBV12-3/TRBV12-4,.,TGTGCCAGCAGTTTGGCTTCGCGCGAGCAGTACTTC,CASSLASREQYF
.,TRBJ2-1,TRBV5-1,.,TGCGCCAGCTCCTCCAGTGGGGGGAGTAATGAGCAGTTCTTC,CASSSSGGSNEQFF
.,TRBJ2-7,TRBV4-1,.,TGCGCCAGCAGCTCCCGACTAGGGAGCTACGAGCAGTACTTC,CASSSRLGSYEQYF
TRBD1,TRBJ2-7,TRBV29-1,many,TGCAGCGCAACCGGGACAGGCAGCTCCTACGAGCAGTACTTC,CSATGTGSSYEQYF
.,TRBJ1-1,TRBV29-1,few,TGCAGCGTTGTGTCTGGAGGGACTGAAGCTTTCTTT,CSVVSGGTEAFF
TRBD2,TRBJ2-2,TRBV19,.,TGTGCCAGTACACCAGCGGGAGGTCTGATGGCCGGGGAGCTGTTTTTT,CASTPAGGLMAGELFF
.,TRBJ2-7,TRBV7-9,.,TGTGCCAGCAGCTTTGCGGGACTCTCAAAACCCTACGAGCAGTACTTC,CASSFAGLSKPYEQYF
TRBD1,TRBJ1-2,TRBV19,.,TGTGCCAGTAGTGCCAACAGGGGAATCTATGGCTACACCTTC,CASSANRGIYGYTF
TRBD1,TRBJ2-3,TRBV20-1,few,TGCAGTTCAGGGGACAGGGTGGTAAGCACAGATACGCAGTATTTT,CSSGDRVVSTDTQYF
.,TRBJ2-7,TRBV29-1,.,TGCAGCGTTGGAAGGCGCTCGGCGGGGGAGCAGTACTTC,CSVGRRSAGEQYF
.,TRBJ2-3,TRBV12-3/TRBV12-4,many,TGTGCCAGCGGCCCCGGACATAGCACAGATACGCAGTATTTT,CASGPGHSTDTQYF
.,TRBJ2-2,TRBV7-6,many,TGTGCCAGCAGCTTGGGGGGCACCGGGGAGCTGTTTTTT,CASSLGGTGELFF
.,TRBJ2-6,TRBV2,few,TGTGCCAGCAGTGCTAAGGGGAACGGGGCCAACGTCCTGACTTTC,CASSAKGNGANVLTF
.,TRBJ2-5,TRBV4-1,.,TGCGCCAGCAGCCACGCCTTAGGGGCTAGCCCGCCGTTGTCCCAGTACTTC,CASSHALGASPPLSQYF
.,TRBJ1-6,TRBV6-6,few,TGTGCCAGCAGTTACGGGGGTACCAATTCACCCCTCCACTTT,CASSYGGTNSPLHF
TRBD1,TRBJ1-2,TRBV20-1,.,TGCAGTGCTAGTGTAGTCAGGGGGGGAGGCGGCTACACCTTC,CSASVVRGGGGYTF
.,TRBJ2-1,TRBV5-1,.,TGCGCCAGCAGCTCCGGACTATTCAATGAGCAGTTCTTC,CASSSGLFNEQFF
TRBD1,TRBJ2-7,TRBV6-2/TRBV6-3,few,TGTGCCAGCAGTTACGCGACAGGGAGCTCCTACGAGCAGTACTTC,CASSYATGSSYEQYF
.,TRBJ1-3,TRBV29-1,many,TGCAGCGTTGAAGGAGTCGGAAACACCATATATTTT,CSVEGVGNTIYF
TRBD1,TRBJ2-5,TRBV7-9,.,TGTGCCAGCAGTGGGACAGGGGGCCTTCAAGAGACCCAGTACTTC,CASSGTGGLQETQYF
.,TRBJ1-3,TRBV12-3/TRBV12-4,.,TGTGCCAGCAGTTTAACAGTGGGAAACACCATATATTTT,CASSLTVGNTIYF
.,TRBJ1-3,TRBV4-1,.,TGCGCCAGCAGCCAAGCTTGGGGTCCCTCTGGAAACACCATATATTTT,CASSQAWGPSGNTIYF
.,TRBJ2-5,TRBV20-1,.,TGCAGTGCTAGATTTCCAGGGGGGCAAGAGACCCAGTACTTC,CSARFPGGQETQYF
.,TRBJ2-2,TRBV3-1,few,TGTGCCAGCAGCCAAGGTATATTGTTCGGAGGGGACAGGAACACCGGGGAGCTGTTTTTT,CASSQGILFGGDRNTGELFF
TRBD2,TRBJ2-1,TRBV11-2,few,TGTGCCAGCAGTCATGGACGGGGGAGGGCCGTCAATGAGCAGTTCTTC,CASSHGRGRAVNEQFF
TRBD2,TRBJ2-7,TRBV3-1,.,TGTGCCAGCAGCCGGGACTACTCCTACGAGCAGTACTTC,CASSRDYSYEQYF